The 16 T cell receptor beta chains given below trace back to one sample, sequenced in a study of identical twins. TCRdb passed the 5' RACE reads through MiXCR, listing each CDR3 protein once. This sample has 200,000 to 250,000 distinct CDR3 sequences; approximately 8.3% occur once, and the top ten carry roughly 2%. These data are also associated with another study on yellow fever vaccine responses in identical twins.

Sequenced material: memory (CD45RO+) T cells sorted from blood. These receptors were obtained from a woman aged 18-35 years in good health.

This clonotype was seen repeatedly, ten times or more. The J gene is TRBJ2-7, the V gene TRBV28; D may be TRBD1 (5 bases). Germline assignment: CDR1 MDHEN and CDR2 SYDVKM. V gave up 3 bases and J gave up 6 bases, with 15 bases separating them. The CDR3 totals 14 residues. In nucleotides, the CDR3 is TGTGCCAGCAGTTTGAGTCAGGGCGCTCCCGAGCAGTACTTC. Translated: CASSLSQGAPEQYF.

The chain links TRBV9 to TRBJ2-2; D call uncertain. V lost 0 bases and J 3 bases, leaving 3 bases between the germline ends. From germline, CDR1 is SGDLS and CDR2 YYNGEE. The CDR3 is 13 amino acids. The CDR3: CASSVVYTGELFF. CDR3 DNA: TGTGCCAGCAGCGTAGTGTACACCGGGGAGCTGTTTTTT.

The rearrangement uses TRBV4-3 and TRBJ2-3; tentatively, D is TRBD2 (5 bases). The V gene's germline CDR1 is LGHNA and CDR2 YSLEER. The V end lost 3 bases, the J end lost 5 bases, and 15 bases lay between the germline ends. The CDR3 covers 15 residues. CDR3 DNA: TGCGCCAGCAGCCACCCGGGAATTTCCAGAGATACGCAGTATTTT. It specifies CASSHPGISRDTQYF.

In its sample, this clonotype was seen a few times. The chain recombines TRBV5-1 with TRBJ2-3, with a tentative D call TRBD1 (5 bases). Germline V gene sequence: CDR1 SGHRS, CDR2 YFSETQ. CDR3 length: 15 residues. V was pared by 0 bases and J by 4 bases, with 12 bases between. CDR3: CASSLAEGAADTQYF. The CDR3 DNA reads TGCGCCAGCAGCTTGGCCGAAGGGGCAGCAGATACGCAGTATTTT.

In its sample, this clonotype was seen many times. The chain has TRBV29-1 and TRBJ2-1; 13 nucleotides align to TRBD2. CDR3 length: 13 amino acids. The junction had 5 bases not matched to a gene; V was cut back by 8 bases and J by 7 bases. The germline gives CDR1 SQVTM, CDR2 ANQGSEA. CDR3 amino acids: CSSLAGGTNEQFF. The DNA of the CDR3 is TGCAGCTCACTAGCGGGAGGGACTAATGAGCAGTTCTTC.

This clonotype was counted between two and nine times. V and J are TRBV12-3 or TRBV12-4 and TRBJ1-2; tentative D call: TRBD1 (5 bases). The CDR3 sequence is 13 residues long. Trimming removed 5 bases from V and 6 bases from J, with 13 bases in between. The CDR3: CASSTTPGHGYTF. Here the CDR3 DNA reads TGTGCCAGCAGTACTACTCCAGGGCATGGCTACACCTTC.

This clonotype was found a few times. The chain joins TRBV7-8 to TRBJ2-7; D call uncertain. The CDR3 has 16 residues. Trimming removed 5 bases from V and 3 bases from J, with 20 bases in between. From germline, CDR1 is SGHVS and CDR2 FQNEAQ. CDR3 DNA: TGTGCCAGCAGCCCCCGTTCAGGAGTTTGGATCTACGAGCAGTACTTC. It specifies CASSPRSGVWIYEQYF.

This clonotype was detected ten times or more. The genes are TRBV6-1 and TRBJ2-2; 8 nucleotides agree with TRBD2. CDR3 size: 18 residues. Germline V gene data show CDR1 as MNHNS and CDR2 as SASEGT. J was trimmed by 9 bases and V by 5 bases; bases with no gene match: 20. This CDR3 is CASSKRKTGLAELRELFF. The CDR3 DNA follows: TGTGCCAGCAGTAAGCGAAAGACTGGACTAGCAGAATTGCGGGAGCTGTTTTTT.

This clonotype was recorded a few times. The genes are TRBV11-3 and TRBJ1-1; a possible D gene is TRBD1 (6 bases). The CDR3 totals 14 residues. The germline V gene has CDR1 SGHNT and CDR2 YENEEA. V gave up 3 bases and J gave up 4 bases, with 12 bases separating them. Here the CDR3 DNA reads TGTGCCAGCAGCTTGGGGGCCACGGGCACTGAAGCTTTCTTT. The encoded protein is CASSLGATGTEAFF.

The chain carries TRBV7-3 and TRBJ2-3, with TRBD1 matching over 8 bases. The trim removed 4 bases at V and 4 bases at J, leaving 7 bases unmatched. Germline V gene data show CDR1 as SGHTA and CDR2 as FQGTGA. This CDR3 comprises 15 residues. The DNA of the CDR3 is TGTGCCAGCAGCTCAGGGACAGGACCCTCAGATACGCAGTATTTT. This translates into CASSSGTGPSDTQYF. Together with reference TRBV7-3 and TRBJ2-3, the CDR3 gives the full variable domain: GAGVSQTPSNKVTEKGKYVELRCDPISGHTALYWYRQSLGQGPEFLIYFQGTGAADDSGLPNDRFFAVRPEGSVSTLKIQRTERGDSAVYLCASSSGTGPSDTQYFGPGTRLTVL.

For this clonotype: Its ends do not fully match the called genes, so a read error is possible. The V and J genes are TRBV25-1 and TRBJ2-7; tentatively, D is TRBD1 or TRBD2 (5 bases each). The CDR3 totals 15 residues. Germline V gives CDR1 MGHDK, CDR2 SYGVNS. The CDR3 region is CANSESGTNTYEQYF. CDR3 DNA sequence: TGTGCCAACAGTGAGTCCGGGACGAATACCTACGAGCAGTACTTC.

This clonotype was recorded many times. V usage is TRBV2 and J usage is TRBJ2-5, with D maybe TRBD1 (6 bases). Trimming pared 8 bases from V and 3 bases from J, leaving 7 bases between. CDR1 SNHLY and CDR2 FYNNEI come from the germline V gene. This CDR3 region has 11 residues. In DNA, the CDR3 is TGTGCCAGCGGGACAAAAGAGACCCAGTACTTC. Protein sequence: CASGTKETQYF.

V is TRBV10-3 and J is TRBJ2-1; 9 bases are a match to TRBD2. The J segment lost 9 bases and the V segment lost 8 bases, leaving 11 bases of the junction unmatched. The CDR3 runs to 14 residues. Germline V lookup: CDR1 ENHRY, CDR2 SYGVKD. CDR3 coding DNA: TGTGCCATCGGGCTAGCGGGACACCTTGGTGAGCAGTTCTTC. Residues: CAIGLAGHLGEQFF.

This clonotype was recorded many times. V gene TRBV28 combines with J gene TRBJ2-7, with 11 bases lining up with TRBD2. Germline-derived CDR1 and CDR2 are MDHEN and SYDVKM. The V and J ends lost 6 bases and 2 bases, in that order; junction bases with no gene match: 9. The CDR3 is made up of 16 amino acids. The CDR3 bases are TGTGCCAGCAGCAAAGGGACTAGCGGCATTCCCTACGAGCAGTACTTC. Residues: CASSKGTSGIPYEQYF.

Worth noting for this clonotype: One end of the junction varies from germline; a read error may be responsible. The chain links TRBV20-1 to TRBJ1-1, with 9 nucleotides matching TRBD1. Germline CDR1 and CDR2: DFQATT and SNEGSKA (reference sequence). The CDR3 extends over 15 amino acids. The CDR3 coding sequence is TGCAGTGCTAGAGATCTCGGGACAGGGAACGCTGAAGCTTTCTTT. It specifies CSARDLGTGNAEAFF.

V is TRBV7-8 and J is TRBJ2-1; 11 bases agree with TRBD2. CDR3 length: 15 residues. Germline V gene data show CDR1 as SGHVS and CDR2 as FQNEAQ. Trimming at V came to 6 bases and at J to 7 bases, leaving 8 bases not matched to a gene. CDR3 in DNA: TGTGCCAGCAGGCTGACTAGCGGGATCGTGAATGAGCAGTTCTTC. Translated: CASRLTSGIVNEQFF.